The source of this T cell receptor (beta chain) is a study of blood T cells in healthy people across ages. Broader study findings: Considered underestimates were the diversity estimates obtained from one million T cells.

About 10 milliliters was the volume of peripheral blood drawn from each donor. At least 7 million PBMCs were isolated per sample. Comment on this clonotype: The antigen remains undetermined.

Alongside a J-beta primer mix, a sample-barcoded 5' primer served in a second PCR lasting roughly 6 to 11 cycles. Each cDNA molecule received a tag from a template-switch adaptor that had 12 random nucleotides. One entry per CDR3 protein results from TCRdb running MiXCR on the 5' RACE reads. The data show over 1.5 million distinct CDR3 sequences, with 40% to 55% seen just once and less than 2.5% held by the top ten. The CDR3 has 18 amino acids. Per germline, CDR1 MNHEY and CDR2 SVGEGT. Unmatched junction bases numbered 10, after V lost 7 bases and J lost 1 base. The rearrangement joins TRBV6-2 or TRBV6-3 to TRBJ2-1; 13 positions agree with TRBD2. The sequenced sample consisted of blood. This receptor was taken from a woman aged 40 to 55 in good health. For the CDR3, the DNA is TGTGCCAGCACCTCACGGACTAGCGGGGGCGGGTCCTACAATGAGCAGTTCTTC. Protein sequence: CASTSRTSGGGSYNEQFF.